This TCR beta chain appears in the sequencing data of a study of shared clonotypes between healthy human individuals. Study-wide background: Plates per donor: three CD4 naive, three CD4 memory, two CD8 naive, one CD8 memory.

The germline gives CDR1 MNHEY, CDR2 SVGAGI. The ends were cut back, 9 bases at V and 6 bases at J, with 18 bases in the middle. The CDR3 extends over 13 amino acids. Every immunoSEQ plate was one replicate of a subset's evenly spread DNA. Original data processing: Junction-only sequences without quality scores were provided by ImmunoSEQ, so filtering was different. This table comes from immunoSEQ multiplex PCR, and its TCRdb copy is limited to in-frame clones, with some not included. The V and J calls and clone size come from that table; D and trimming were worked out from the DNA. The sample contains about a million clones, around 74% of which appear only once. This clone was found once.

The receptor's source is a man younger than 30 in good health. Sequencing input: memory CD4+ T cells sorted from blood. The subset is: CD45RA-negative fraction. This chain joins TRBV6-5 and TRBJ2-7; TRBD2 is a possible D gene (5 bases). Written as DNA, the CDR3 is TGTGCCAGTTACCCCCTCCCCCGGGGCGAGCAGTACTTC. Residues: CASYPLPRGEQYF.